This T cell receptor beta chain came from a study of immune heterogeneity within non-small cell lung tumors. The TCR beta CDR3 region underwent multiplex PCR amplification with 32 V and 13 J primers. TCRdb reprocessed the multiplex PCR reads via MiXCR and lists one record per CDR3 protein. The sample records over 9,000 distinct CDR3 sequences, 25% to 30% being singletons. The authors used roughly 600 ng of bulk tumor genomic DNA per sample as template. Taken during surgery, several biopsies per primary tumor were spaced as far apart as possible within the tumor mass. Samples came from untreated patients having curative surgery for newly diagnosed non-small cell lung cancer. The trim removed 3 bases at V and 2 bases at J, leaving 8 bases unmatched. This CDR3 comprises 16 residues. Germline V gene data show CDR1 as KGHSH and CDR2 as LQKENI.

V gene TRBV18 combines with J gene TRBJ1-1, with 8 bases identical to TRBD1. The TCR sequence derives from a man aged 45-60 years with non-small cell lung cancer. Sequences were obtained from lung tumor tissue. CDR3 region: CASSPRQGRGNTEAFF. The CDR3 DNA follows: TGTGCCAGCTCACCTCGACAGGGGCGGGGAAACACTGAAGCTTTCTTT.